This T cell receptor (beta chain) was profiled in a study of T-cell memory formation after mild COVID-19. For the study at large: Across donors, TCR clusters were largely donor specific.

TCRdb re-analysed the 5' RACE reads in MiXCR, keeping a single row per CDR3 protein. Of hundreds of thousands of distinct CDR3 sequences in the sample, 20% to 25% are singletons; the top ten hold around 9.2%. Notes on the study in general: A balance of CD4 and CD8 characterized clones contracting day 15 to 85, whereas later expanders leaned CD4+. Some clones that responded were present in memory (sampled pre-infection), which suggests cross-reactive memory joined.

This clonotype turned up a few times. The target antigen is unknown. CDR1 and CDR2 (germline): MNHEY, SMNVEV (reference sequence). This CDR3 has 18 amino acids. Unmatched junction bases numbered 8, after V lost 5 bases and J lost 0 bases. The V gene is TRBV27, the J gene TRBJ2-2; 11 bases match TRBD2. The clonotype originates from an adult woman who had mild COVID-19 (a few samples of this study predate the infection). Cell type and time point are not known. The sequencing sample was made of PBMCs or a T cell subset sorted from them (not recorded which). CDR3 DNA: TGTGCCAGCAGTAAACCGGGACTAGCGGCCGCGAACACCGGGGAGCTGTTTTTT. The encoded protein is CASSKPGLAAANTGELFF.